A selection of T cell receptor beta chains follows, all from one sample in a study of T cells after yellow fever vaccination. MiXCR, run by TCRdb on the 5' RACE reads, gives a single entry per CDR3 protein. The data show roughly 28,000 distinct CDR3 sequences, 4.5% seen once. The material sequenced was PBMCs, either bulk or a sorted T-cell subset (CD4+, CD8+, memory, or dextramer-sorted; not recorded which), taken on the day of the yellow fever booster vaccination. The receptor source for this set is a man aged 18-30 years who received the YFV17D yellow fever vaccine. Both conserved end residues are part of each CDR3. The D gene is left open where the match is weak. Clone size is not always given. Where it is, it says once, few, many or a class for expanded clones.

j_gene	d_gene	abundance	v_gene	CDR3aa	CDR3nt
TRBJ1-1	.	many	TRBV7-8	CASSTGPYTEAFF	TGTGCCAGCAGCACTGGACCGTACACTGAAGCTTTCTTT
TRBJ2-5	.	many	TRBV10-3	CATGMGGETQYF	TGTGCCACCGGGATGGGGGGAGAGACCCAGTACTTC
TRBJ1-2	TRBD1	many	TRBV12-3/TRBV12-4	CASGRDWPVRGKDYGYTF	TGTGCCAGCGGTCGGGATTGGCCAGTCAGGGGGAAGGACTATGGCTACACCTTC
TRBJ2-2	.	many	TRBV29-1	CSVEAAGAGELFF	TGCAGCGTTGAAGCAGCTGGGGCCGGGGAGCTGTTTTTT
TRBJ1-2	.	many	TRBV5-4	CASSSDQSGYTF	TGTGCCAGCAGCTCCGACCAGTCCGGCTACACCTTC
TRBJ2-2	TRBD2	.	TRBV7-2	CASSLDGAGGANTGELFF	TGTGCCAGCAGCTTAGATGGAGCGGGGGGGGCGAACACCGGGGAGCTGTTTTTT
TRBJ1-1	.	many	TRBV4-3	CASSRQHMNTEAFF	TGCGCCAGCAGCAGGCAACATATGAACACTGAAGCTTTCTTT
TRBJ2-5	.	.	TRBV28	CASSGGGPLQYF	TGTGCCAGCAGTGGGGGTGGGCCTTTGCAGTACTTC
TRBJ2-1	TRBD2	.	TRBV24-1	CATSARPGTSGASSYNEQFF	TGTGCCACCAGTGCCCGCCCCGGGACTAGCGGGGCTAGCTCCTACAATGAGCAGTTCTTC
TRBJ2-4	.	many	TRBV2	CASSELEVKNIQYF	TGTGCCAGCAGTGAATTGGAGGTCAAAAACATTCAGTACTTC
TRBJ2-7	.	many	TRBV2	CASSRQESHEQYF	TGTGCCAGCAGTCGACAGGAGTCTCACGAGCAGTACTTC
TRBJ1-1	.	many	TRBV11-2	CASSLAIQAGEGEAFF	TGTGCCAGCAGCTTAGCCATCCAGGCGGGGGAGGGTGAAGCTTTCTTT
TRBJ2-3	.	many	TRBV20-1	CSATMREISSTDTQYF	TGCAGTGCCACAATGCGGGAAATATCTAGCACAGATACGCAGTATTTT
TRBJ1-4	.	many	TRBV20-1	CSAEPGEKLFF	TGCAGTGCGGAGCCGGGAGAAAAACTGTTTTTT
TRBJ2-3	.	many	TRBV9	CASSVEGRKNTDTQYF	TGTGCCAGCAGCGTAGAGGGTAGAAAAAACACAGATACGCAGTATTTT
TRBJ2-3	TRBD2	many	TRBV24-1	CATSDSPGLADTDTQYF	TGTGCCACCAGTGATTCCCCGGGACTAGCGGACACAGATACGCAGTATTTT
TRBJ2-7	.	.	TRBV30	CAWSVSSYEQYF	TGTGCCTGGAGTGTCAGCTCCTACGAGCAGTACTTC
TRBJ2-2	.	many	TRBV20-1	CSAPARGNTGELFF	TGCAGTGCCCCAGCGCGGGGGAACACCGGGGAGCTGTTTTTT
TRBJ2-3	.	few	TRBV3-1	CASSQASGSTDTQYF	TGTGCCAGCAGCCAAGCCAGCGGTAGCACAGATACGCAGTATTTT
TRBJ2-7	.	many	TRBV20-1	CSASSLGEISYEQYF	TGCAGTGCTAGTTCCTTGGGGGAAATATCCTACGAGCAGTACTTC
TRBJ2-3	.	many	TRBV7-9	CASSSRIFTDTQYF	TGTGCCAGCAGCTCCCGGATCTTCACAGATACGCAGTATTTT
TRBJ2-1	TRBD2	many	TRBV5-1	CASSTTSGSSYNEQFF	TGCGCCAGCAGCACAACTAGCGGCAGCTCCTACAATGAGCAGTTCTTC
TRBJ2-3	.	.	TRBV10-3	CAISDRVASTDTQYF	TGTGCCATCAGTGACAGGGTGGCCTCTACAGATACGCAGTATTTT
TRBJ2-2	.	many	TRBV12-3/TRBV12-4	CASTRGEYTGELFF	TGTGCCAGCACCCGAGGTGAATACACCGGGGAGCTGTTTTTT
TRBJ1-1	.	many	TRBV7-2	CASSFAVGEAAFF	TGTGCCAGCAGCTTCGCCGTTGGGGAGGCAGCTTTCTTT
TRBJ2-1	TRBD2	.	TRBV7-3	CASKQKGTSGGAFEQFF	TGTGCCAGCAAGCAAAAGGGGACTAGCGGGGGGGCCTTTGAGCAGTTCTTC
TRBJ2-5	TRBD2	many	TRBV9	CASSLSAGVAGVLETQYF	TGTGCCAGCAGCCTCTCGGCGGGGGTAGCGGGGGTCCTAGAGACCCAGTACTTC
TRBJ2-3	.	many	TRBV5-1	CASSIGQLTDTQYF	TGCGCCAGCAGCATAGGACAGCTCACAGATACGCAGTATTTT
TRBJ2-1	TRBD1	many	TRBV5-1	CASSPDRVREQFF	TGCGCCAGCAGCCCGGACAGGGTTCGGGAGCAGTTCTTC
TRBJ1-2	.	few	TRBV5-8	CASSKGEGPGSYGYTF	TGTGCCAGCAGCAAGGGCGAGGGCCCAGGATCCTATGGCTACACCTTC
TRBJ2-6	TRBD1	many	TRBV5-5	CASSFTGGPGANVLTF	TGTGCCAGCAGTTTTACAGGGGGGCCTGGGGCCAACGTCCTGACTTTC
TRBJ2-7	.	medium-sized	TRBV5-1	CASSRGENEQYF	TGCGCCAGCAGCCGGGGCGAGAACGAGCAGTACTTC
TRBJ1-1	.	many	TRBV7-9	CASSPKIRVGTEAFF	TGTGCCAGCAGCCCAAAAATCCGAGTAGGCACTGAAGCTTTCTTT
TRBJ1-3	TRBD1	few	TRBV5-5	CASSLGDRAFSGNTIYF	TGTGCCAGCAGCTTGGGGGACAGGGCCTTCTCTGGAAACACCATATATTTT
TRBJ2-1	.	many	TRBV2	CASSEIGPAGAEQFF	TGTGCCAGCAGTGAAATTGGGCCAGCAGGGGCTGAGCAGTTCTTC
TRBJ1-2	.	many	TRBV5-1	CASSADPTSGLSYGYTF	TGCGCCAGCAGCGCCGACCCGACCTCCGGGTTAAGCTATGGCTACACCTTC
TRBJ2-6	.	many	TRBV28	CASGGARLSSGANVLTF	TGTGCCAGCGGGGGGGCAAGGCTCAGCTCTGGGGCCAACGTCCTGACTTTC
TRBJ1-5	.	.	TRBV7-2	CASSLVEDQPQHF	TGTGCCAGCAGCTTAGTTGAGGATCAGCCCCAGCATTTT
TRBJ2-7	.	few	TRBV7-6	CASSLITTGEQYF	TGTGCCAGCAGCTTAATCACAACGGGCGAGCAGTACTTC
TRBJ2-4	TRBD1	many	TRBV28	CASRGTGGNIQYF	TGTGCCAGCAGAGGGACAGGGGGGAACATTCAGTACTTC
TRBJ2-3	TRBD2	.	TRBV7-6	CASSPGTSGGPNTQYF	TGTGCCAGCAGCCCCGGGACTAGCGGGGGCCCCAATACGCAGTATTTT
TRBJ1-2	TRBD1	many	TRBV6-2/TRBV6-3	CASGDRDNYGYTF	TGTGCCAGCGGGGACAGAGATAACTATGGCTACACCTTC
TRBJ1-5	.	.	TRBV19	CASSIGGTRYNQPQHF	TGTGCCAGTAGTATAGGCGGAACCCGGTACAATCAGCCCCAGCATTTT
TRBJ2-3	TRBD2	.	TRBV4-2	CASSQAGTSGGLSSDTQYF	TGTGCCAGCAGCCAAGCCGGGACTAGCGGGGGGCTTTCCTCAGATACGCAGTATTTT
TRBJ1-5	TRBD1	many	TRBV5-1	CASSSQGDQPQHF	TGCGCCAGCAGCTCGCAGGGGGATCAGCCCCAGCATTTT
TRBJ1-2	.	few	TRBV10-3	CAISEPALNYGYTF	TGTGCCATCAGTGAGCCGGCCTTAAACTATGGCTACACCTTC
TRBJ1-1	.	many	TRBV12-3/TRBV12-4	CASSFPGSNTEAFF	TGTGCCAGCAGTTTCCCGGGGAGCAACACTGAAGCTTTCTTT
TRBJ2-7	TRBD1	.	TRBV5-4	CASSSGQSKTYEQYF	TGTGCCAGCAGCTCGGGACAGAGTAAAACCTACGAGCAGTACTTC
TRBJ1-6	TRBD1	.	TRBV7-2	CASSLATGGDYNSPLHF	TGTGCCAGCAGCTTAGCGACAGGGGGCGATTATAATTCACCCCTCCACTTT
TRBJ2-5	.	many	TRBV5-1	CASSLAEGGIQETQYF	TGCGCCAGCAGCTTGGCCGAGGGGGGGATCCAAGAGACCCAGTACTTC
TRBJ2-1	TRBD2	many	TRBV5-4	CASSLRLAGYNEQFF	TGTGCCAGCAGCTTGCGCCTAGCGGGTTACAATGAGCAGTTCTTC
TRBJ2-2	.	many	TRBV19	CASSIVRGFTGELFF	TGTGCCAGTAGTATAGTGAGGGGGTTCACCGGGGAGCTGTTTTTT
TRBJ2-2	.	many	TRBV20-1	CSASNPRGAGELFF	TGCAGTGCTAGTAACCCAAGGGGCGCCGGGGAGCTGTTTTTT
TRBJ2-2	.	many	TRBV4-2	CASSQVGGGPNTGELFF	TGTGCCAGCAGCCAAGTCGGAGGGGGGCCTAACACCGGGGAGCTGTTTTTT